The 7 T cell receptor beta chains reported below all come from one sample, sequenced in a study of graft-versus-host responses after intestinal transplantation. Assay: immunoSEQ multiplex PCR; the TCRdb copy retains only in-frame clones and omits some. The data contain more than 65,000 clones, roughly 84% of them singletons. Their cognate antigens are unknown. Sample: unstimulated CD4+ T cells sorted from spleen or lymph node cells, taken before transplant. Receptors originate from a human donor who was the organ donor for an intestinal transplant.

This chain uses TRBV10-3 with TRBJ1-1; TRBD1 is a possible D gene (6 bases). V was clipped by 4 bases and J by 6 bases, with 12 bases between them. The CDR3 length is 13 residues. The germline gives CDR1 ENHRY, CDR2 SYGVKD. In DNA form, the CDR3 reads TGTGCCATCAGTGCAGAGGGGGGGGCTGAAGCTTTCTTT. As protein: CAISAEGGAEAFF.

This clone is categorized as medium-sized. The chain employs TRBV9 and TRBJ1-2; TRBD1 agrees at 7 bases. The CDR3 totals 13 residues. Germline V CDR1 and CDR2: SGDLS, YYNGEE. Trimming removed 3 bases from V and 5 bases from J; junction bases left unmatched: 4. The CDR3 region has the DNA TGTGCCAGCAGCGCGACAGGGAATTATGGCTACACCTTC. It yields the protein CASSATGNYGYTF.

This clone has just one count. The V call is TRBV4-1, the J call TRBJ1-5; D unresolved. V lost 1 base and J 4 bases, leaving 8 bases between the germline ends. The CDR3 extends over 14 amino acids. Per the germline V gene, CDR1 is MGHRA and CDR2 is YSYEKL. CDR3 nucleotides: TGCGCCAGCAGCCAAGGGACTATAAATCAGCCCCAGCATTTT. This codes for CASSQGTINQPQHF.

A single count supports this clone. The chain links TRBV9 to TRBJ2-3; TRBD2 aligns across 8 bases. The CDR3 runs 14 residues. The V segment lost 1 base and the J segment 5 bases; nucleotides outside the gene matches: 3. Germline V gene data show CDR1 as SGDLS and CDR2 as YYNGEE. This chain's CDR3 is CASSVRGGQDTQYF. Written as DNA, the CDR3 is TGTGCCAGCAGCGTACGGGGGGGCCAAGATACGCAGTATTTT.

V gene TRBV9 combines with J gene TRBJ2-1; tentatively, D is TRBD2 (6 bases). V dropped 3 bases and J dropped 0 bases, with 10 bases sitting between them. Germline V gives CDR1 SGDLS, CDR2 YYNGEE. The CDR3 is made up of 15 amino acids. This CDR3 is CASSGAGISYNEQFF. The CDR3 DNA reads TGTGCCAGCAGCGGTGCGGGGATCTCCTACAATGAGCAGTTCTTC.

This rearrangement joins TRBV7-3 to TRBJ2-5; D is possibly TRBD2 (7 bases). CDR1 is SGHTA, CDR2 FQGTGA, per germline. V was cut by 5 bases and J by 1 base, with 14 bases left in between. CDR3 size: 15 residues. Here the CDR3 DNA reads TGTGCCAGCAGCCTTGGGGGGGCGGGCCAAGAGACCCAGTACTTC. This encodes CASSLGGAGQETQYF.

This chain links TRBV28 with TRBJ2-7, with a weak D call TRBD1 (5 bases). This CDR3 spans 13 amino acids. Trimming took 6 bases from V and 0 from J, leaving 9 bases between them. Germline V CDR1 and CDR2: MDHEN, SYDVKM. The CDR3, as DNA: TGTGCCAGCAGCGTTGGGGCCTCCTACGAGCAGTACGTC. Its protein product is CASSVGASYEQYV.